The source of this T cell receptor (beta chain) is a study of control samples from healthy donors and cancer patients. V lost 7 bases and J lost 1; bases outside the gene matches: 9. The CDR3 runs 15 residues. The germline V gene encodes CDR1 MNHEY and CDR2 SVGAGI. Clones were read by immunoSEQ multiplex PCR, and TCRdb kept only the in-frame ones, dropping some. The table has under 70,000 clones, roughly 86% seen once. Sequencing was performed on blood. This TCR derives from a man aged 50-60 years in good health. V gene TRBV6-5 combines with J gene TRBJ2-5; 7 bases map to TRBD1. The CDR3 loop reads CASTGPAGGQETQYF. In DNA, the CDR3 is TGTGCCAGCACCGGCCCGGCAGGGGGCCAAGAGACCCAGTACTTC.